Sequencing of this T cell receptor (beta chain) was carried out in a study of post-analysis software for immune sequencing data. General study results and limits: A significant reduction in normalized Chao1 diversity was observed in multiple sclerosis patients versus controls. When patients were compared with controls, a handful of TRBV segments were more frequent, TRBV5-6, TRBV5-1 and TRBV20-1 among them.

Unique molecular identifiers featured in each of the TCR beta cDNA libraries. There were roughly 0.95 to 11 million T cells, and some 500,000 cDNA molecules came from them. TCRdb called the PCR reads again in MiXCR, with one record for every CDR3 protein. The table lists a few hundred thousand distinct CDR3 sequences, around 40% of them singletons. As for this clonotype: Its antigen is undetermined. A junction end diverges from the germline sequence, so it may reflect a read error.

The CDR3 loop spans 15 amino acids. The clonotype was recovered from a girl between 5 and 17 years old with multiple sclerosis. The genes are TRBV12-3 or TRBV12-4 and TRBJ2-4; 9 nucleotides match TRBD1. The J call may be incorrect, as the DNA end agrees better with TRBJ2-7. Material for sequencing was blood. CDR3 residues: CAGSLQWDREYEQYF. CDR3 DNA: TGTGCCGGCAGTTTACAATGGGACAGGGAATACGAGCAGTACTTC.